This T cell receptor (beta chain) came from a study of blood T cell repertoires in COVID-19. Study background: The United States, Italy and Spain supplied acute and convalescent COVID-19 samples. Sample material is recorded as cDNA or gDNA derived from T cells, B-cell-depleted T cells, or PBMCs.

In the study's own analysis: Reference gene primer amplification gave nucleated cell count estimates. TCRdb keeps only in-frame clones here, not all; method: immunoSEQ multiplex PCR. V and J calls and clone size follow that table, whereas D and trimming were derived from the DNA. The table includes approximately 220,000 clones, 70% to 90% detected once. Sequencing was done on a sample of peripheral blood. This TCR derives from a man between 50 and 59 years old who had recovered from COVID-19.

CDR3 sequence (DNA): TGTGCCAGCAGGTCTGTCGGGACAGGGGGTGAGACCCAGTACTTC. Its protein product is CASRSVGTGGETQYF. The J gene is TRBJ2-5, the V gene TRBV27; TRBD1 aligns across 11 bases. The CDR3 has 15 amino acids. The ends lost 6 bases at V and 5 bases at J; junction bases unmatched: 8. Germline V lookup: CDR1 MNHEY, CDR2 SMNVEV (reference sequence).